This is a list of T cell receptor beta chains from one sample in a study of persistence of HIV-infected CD4 T cells. Their recognized antigens are unknown. Data came from immunoSEQ multiplex PCR; TCRdb stores just in-frame clones and leaves some out. There are fewer than 50,000 clones in the sample; 80% to 95% occur only once, and 1.8% lies in the top ten. The specimen comprised CD4+ T cells sorted from PBMCs after approximately 19-hour stimulation, sampled from a patient who received antiretroviral therapy. The receptor source for this set is an adult man with HIV who was CMV-seropositive. Each CDR3 is given with its conserved first and last residue. Some rows mark clone size as missing; the rest say once, few, many or name a class of expanded clone.

J	size	V	CDR3
TRBJ2-2	NA	TRBV6-4	CASRRLAGNTGELFF
TRBJ2-7	once	TRBV19	CASSIQTGTLYEQYF
TRBJ1-5	NA	TRBV18	CASSRYGSQQLSNQPQHF
TRBJ1-1	NA	TRBV10-3	CAISLDLYTEAFF
TRBJ2-2	NA	TRBV30	CAWGEGIGELFF
TRBJ2-6	NA	TRBV24-1	CATPRGSGANVLTF
TRBJ2-7	NA	TRBV6-5	CASSYKFDSSYEQYF
TRBJ1-5	few	TRBV19	CASTMGGRAGPQHF
TRBJ2-5	NA	TRBV4-1	CASSLRTGGETQYF
TRBJ1-6	NA	TRBV27	CASSPIPAGLFTNRYSPLHF
TRBJ2-2	NA	TRBV29-1	CSVPGGGLAANTGELFF
TRBJ2-1	NA	TRBV7-2	CASSPRLGQGINEQFF
TRBJ2-3	NA	TRBV5-4	CASSLWSTDTQYF
TRBJ2-7	once	TRBV28	CASSLLLGQGTYEQYF
TRBJ1-4	NA	TRBV4-1	CASSQGTGYEKLFF
TRBJ1-2	NA	TRBV5-6	CASSFQGRNYGYTF
TRBJ2-7	NA	TRBV27	CASSFERSYEQYF
TRBJ1-6	NA	TRBV18	CASSPMAGSTDSPLHF
TRBJ2-3	NA	TRBV5-1	CASSEAAATDTQYF
TRBJ2-7	NA	TRBV6-5	CASSSDREGEQYF
TRBJ2-3	NA	TRBV6-5	CASFGRTDTQYF
TRBJ1-3	NA	TRBV7-9	CASSLHSDGTGNTIYF
TRBJ1-1	NA	TRBV14	CASSQAQETEAFF
TRBJ2-7	NA	TRBV18	CASSPGQGLSYEQYF
TRBJ2-1	once	TRBV18	CASHGLSSYNEQFF
TRBJ2-7	NA	TRBV5-1	CASSLVGQGYEQYF
TRBJ2-1	once	TRBV7-3	CASSFMSGGANEQFF
TRBJ2-4	NA	TRBV28	CASSGGQGWENIQYF
TRBJ2-1	NA	TRBV5-4	CASRTRAGPDNEQFF
TRBJ2-2	few	TRBV19	CASSIGQHGELFF
TRBJ1-5	NA	TRBV5-1	CASSFTPPGQPNQPQHF
TRBJ2-3	NA	TRBV9	CASSLSGGPGDTQYF
TRBJ2-6	NA	TRBV4-1	CASSQGAGANVLTF
TRBJ2-7	NA	TRBV6-5	CASITWRGADEQYF
TRBJ2-7	NA	TRBV5-1	CASSLTLTGGREQYF
TRBJ1-1	NA	TRBV5-6	CASSLPAAPNTEAFF
TRBJ2-3	NA	TRBV14	CASSPGLHRSTDTQYF
TRBJ1-1	NA	TRBV9	CASSVGGASNTEAFF
TRBJ1-6	NA	TRBV5-5	CASSLIRGSSPLHF
TRBJ2-3	NA	TRBV6-6	CASSYSRDTQYF
TRBJ2-2	NA	TRBV29-1	CSVGLAGNTGELFF
TRBJ2-2	NA	TRBV5-1	CASSLARGLAGEQNTGELFF
TRBJ2-2	NA	TRBV7-9	CASTLGSGDGTGELFF
TRBJ2-7	NA	TRBV10-1	CASSGTVHEQYF
TRBJ1-5	NA	TRBV6-1	CASSEVARSNQPQHF
TRBJ2-7	NA	TRBV18	CASTDTDFQYF
TRBJ1-2	NA	TRBV7-9	CASSLAGGSNYGYTF
TRBJ2-1	NA	TRBV29-1	CSARTDYNEQFF
TRBJ2-1	NA	TRBV27	CASSLGFLSYNEQFF
TRBJ2-7	NA	TRBV12-5	CASGLKMEGAEEQYF
TRBJ1-5	NA	TRBV6-5	CASRTTAVNQPQHF